The 26 T cell receptor beta chains below come from one sample, sequenced in a study of blood T cell repertoires in COVID-19. Clones were read by immunoSEQ multiplex PCR, and TCRdb kept only the in-frame ones, dropping some. Among 200,000 to 300,000 clones listed, 88% were seen once. Sequences were obtained from peripheral blood. The receptor set was obtained from a man between 60 and 70 years old who had recovered from COVID-19.

V usage is TRBV7-9 and J usage is TRBJ1-2, with a tentative D call TRBD1 (5 bases). Germline loops: CDR1 SEHNR, CDR2 FQNEAQ (reference sequence). The ends were cut back, 5 bases at V and 4 bases at J, with 23 bases in the middle. This CDR3 comprises 17 residues. The CDR3 reads CASSREVGAGLRYGYTF. CDR3 coding DNA: TGTGCCAGCAGCCGAGAGGTTGGTGCGGGGCTACGCTATGGCTACACCTTC.

The chain has TRBV18 and TRBJ2-1, with D possibly being TRBD1 (7 bases). This CDR3 region has 16 residues. Germline V gene lookup returns CDR1 KGHSH and CDR2 LQKENI. V was shortened by 3 bases and J by 2 bases, with 14 bases between the two germline ends. The CDR3 DNA sequence: TGTGCCAGCTCACCCCGCAGGGGGGAGACCTACAATGAGCAGTTCTTC. Translating gives CASSPRRGETYNEQFF.

The CDR3 protein is CASSARTGSAEAFF. CDR3 DNA: TGTGCCAGCAGCGCTCGGACAGGGAGCGCTGAAGCTTTCTTT. This chain joins TRBV3-1 (or the pseudogene TRBV3-2) and TRBJ1-1, with 8 positions matching TRBD1. Trimming removed 5 bases from V and 6 bases from J; junction bases left unmatched: 8. Looked up from germline, CDR1 is LGHDT and CDR2 is YNNKEL (reference sequence). This CDR3 is 14 amino acids long.

Only one count was recorded for this clone. The gene calls are TRBV29-1 and TRBJ1-1, with TRBD1 matching over 7 bases. This CDR3 spans 13 amino acids. Germline V gives CDR1 SQVTM, CDR2 ANQGSEA. V was clipped by 2 bases and J by 7 bases; unmatched bases: 7. The CDR3 region has the DNA TGCAGCGTTGAACCGACCCAGGGGGGTGAAGCTTTCTTT. Protein sequence: CSVEPTQGGEAFF.

The rearrangement joins TRBV6-5 to TRBJ2-7; 9 positions match TRBD2. The CDR3 totals 15 residues. The V gene's germline CDR1 is MNHEY and CDR2 SVGAGI. The J segment lost 4 bases and the V segment lost 7 bases, leaving 11 bases of the junction unmatched. The CDR3 sequence is CASKNPAGGLYEQYF. For the CDR3, the DNA is TGTGCCAGCAAGAATCCAGCGGGGGGCCTTTACGAGCAGTACTTC.

In its sample, this clone was seen once. The rearrangement uses TRBV6-6 and TRBJ2-2; maybe TRBD1 (6 bases). V lost 2 bases and J lost 5, with 6 bases in between. The CDR3 has 13 residues. CDR1 and CDR2 (germline): MNHNY, SVGAGI (reference sequence). DNA for the CDR3: TGTGCCAGCAGTTACACAGGGACCGGGGAGCTGTTTTTT. Protein product: CASSYTGTGELFF.

The CDR3 loop is CATSREHLALFF. DNA of the CDR3: TGTGCCACCAGCAGAGAACACCTAGCACTGTTTTTT. The genes are TRBV15 and TRBJ1-4, with D uncertain. V lost 0 bases to trimming and J lost 13 bases, with 9 bases between them. Germline V CDR1 and CDR2: LNHNV, YYDKDF (reference sequence). The CDR3 contains 12 residues. The variable domain in full, completed from reference TRBV15 and TRBJ1-4, reads DAMVIQNPRYQVTQFGKPVTLSCSQTLNHNVMYWYQQKSSQAPKLLFHYYDKDFNNEADTPDNFQSRRPNTSFCFLDIRSPGLGDTAMYLCATSREHLALFFGSGTQLSVL.

This chain joins TRBV5-4 and TRBJ2-5; 10 positions match TRBD1. The CDR3 covers 15 residues. Per the germline V gene, CDR1 is SGHNT and CDR2 is YYREEE (reference sequence). V lost 3 bases and J lost 5; bases outside the gene matches: 7. DNA for the CDR3: TGTGCCAGCAGCTCCGACAGGGGGCGCGGGGAGACCCAGTACTTC. It specifies CASSSDRGRGETQYF.

The chain combines TRBV3-1 (or the pseudogene TRBV3-2) with TRBJ1-1; D call uncertain. Germline CDR1 LGHDT, CDR2 YNNKEL (reference sequence). V shed 8 bases and J shed 3 bases, with 10 bases lying between them. The CDR3 totals 12 residues. Here the CDR3 DNA reads TGTGCCAGCGCGACCGCGGACACTGAAGCTTTCTTT. It is translated as CASATADTEAFF.

This clone has just one count. The J gene is TRBJ1-1, the V gene TRBV6-5, with TRBD1 identical over 12 bases. Germline V lookup: CDR1 MNHEY, CDR2 SVGAGI. The CDR3 is 14 residues long. V gave up 5 bases and J gave up 6 bases; unmatched junction bases: 4. CDR3 coding DNA: TGTGCCAGCAGTAGGGACAGGGGGCAGGCTGAAGCTTTCTTT. This sequence encodes CASSRDRGQAEAFF.

A single count supports this clone. This chain uses TRBV7-2 with TRBJ1-3; 7 bases agree with TRBD1. Germline trimming cut 3 bases from V and 6 bases from J; bases unmatched to any gene: 11. The V gene's germline CDR1 is SGHTA and CDR2 FQGNSA. The CDR3 contains 16 residues. CDR3 bases: TGTGCCAGCAGCTTGGGTTCGACAGGGATTGCAAACACCATATATTTT. This sequence encodes CASSLGSTGIANTIYF.

As for this clone: Relative to the germline gene, one junction end is altered; a read error may explain this. The V and J genes are TRBV27 and TRBJ2-5; 10 bases align to TRBD2. The V gene's germline CDR1 is MNHEY and CDR2 SMNVEV (reference sequence). CDR3 length: 13 amino acids. CDR3 nucleotide sequence: TGTGCCAGCAATTTAGCGGGGGGAGAGACCCAGTACTTC. This translates into CASNLAGGETQYF.

V is TRBV7-9 and J is TRBJ2-1; D gene ambiguous. CDR3 size: 15 residues. V dropped 2 bases and J dropped 0 bases, with 8 bases sitting between them. Germline lookup yields CDR1 SEHNR and CDR2 FQNEAQ (reference sequence). CDR3 DNA: TGTGCCAGCAGCTTACCCGAGTCCTCCTACAATGAGCAGTTCTTC. This encodes CASSLPESSYNEQFF.

V usage is TRBV10-3 and J usage is TRBJ2-3; 8 nucleotides match TRBD1. V shed 3 bases, J shed 4 bases, and the junction held 12 bases outside the gene matches. The germline CDR1 and CDR2 sequences are ENHRY and SYGVKD. The CDR3 contains 17 residues. CDR3 region: CAISDPDRVGVADTQYF. The CDR3 DNA sequence: TGTGCCATCAGTGACCCGGACAGGGTGGGGGTGGCAGATACGCAGTATTTT.

The rearrangement uses TRBV9 and TRBJ1-2, with TRBD1 matching over 7 bases. The trim removed 6 bases at V and 9 bases at J, leaving 5 bases unmatched. CDR1 and CDR2 (germline): SGDLS, YYNGEE. This CDR3 comprises 11 residues. The CDR3 bases are TGTGCCAGCACCCAGGGACAGCGCTACACCTTC. This translates into CASTQGQRYTF.

This sequence joins TRBV3-1 (or the pseudogene TRBV3-2) and TRBJ1-3; 8 bases align to TRBD1. The CDR3 has 15 residues. In germline, CDR1 is LGHDT, CDR2 YNNKEL (reference sequence). J lost 6 bases, V lost 1 base, and 5 bases had no gene match. The CDR3 here is CASSQAPTGVNTIYF. The CDR3 DNA sequence: TGTGCCAGCAGCCAAGCACCGACAGGGGTAAACACCATATATTTT.

This rearrangement joins TRBV11-2 to TRBJ2-5; 8 bases are shared with TRBD2. The CDR3 has 15 residues. In germline, CDR1 is SGHAT, CDR2 FQNNGV. J lost 5 bases, V lost 3 bases, and 8 bases had no gene match. CDR3 in amino acids: CASSFNRGGSETQYF. The CDR3 bases are TGTGCCAGCAGCTTTAATCGCGGGGGGTCTGAGACCCAGTACTTC.

The gene calls are TRBV28 and TRBJ2-7; 10 bases are a match to TRBD1. V gave up 6 bases and J gave up 0 bases; unmatched junction bases: 14. Germline loops: CDR1 MDHEN, CDR2 SYDVKM. The CDR3 loop spans 18 amino acids. The CDR3 DNA is TGTGCCAGCAGAGACCAACCGGGACAGGGGAAGAGCTCCTACGAGCAGTACTTC. It codes for CASRDQPGQGKSSYEQYF.

The chain links TRBV9 to TRBJ2-1; 9 bases align to TRBD1. The V and J ends lost 3 bases and 2 bases, in that order; junction bases with no gene match: 9. The CDR3 loop spans 17 amino acids. Germline V gene lookup returns CDR1 SGDLS and CDR2 YYNGEE. Written as DNA, the CDR3 is TGTGCCAGCAGCGCAAAACCGGGACAGGGTCCCTACAATGAGCAGTTCTTC. Translation gives CASSAKPGQGPYNEQFF.

The chain recombines TRBV6-5 with TRBJ1-2; 10 positions agree with TRBD1. V dropped 4 bases and J dropped 7; count of bases not matched to a gene: 12. This CDR3 comprises 16 residues. In germline, CDR1 is MNHEY, CDR2 SVGAGI. Here the CDR3 reads CASSSSDRGRVGGYTF. CDR3 DNA sequence: TGTGCCAGCAGTTCATCAGACAGGGGGCGAGTGGGTGGCTACACCTTC.

V usage is TRBV7-9 and J usage is TRBJ1-4; 7 bases match TRBD1. Trimming took 4 bases from V and 8 from J; bases not matched to a gene: 13. In germline, CDR1 is SEHNR, CDR2 FQNEAQ (reference sequence). This CDR3 contains 16 residues. The CDR3, as DNA: TGTGCCAGCAGCTATCAACCAGGGGGATCGGGAGAAAAACTGTTTTTT. Protein product: CASSYQPGGSGEKLFF. Using reference TRBV7-9 and TRBJ1-4 for the parts outside the CDR3, the full variable domain is DTGVSQNPRHKITKRGQNVTFRCDPISEHNRLYWYRQTLGQGPEFLTYFQNEAQLEKSRLLSDRFSAERPKGSFSTLEIQRTEQGDSAMYLCASSYQPGGSGEKLFFGSGTQLSVL.

V is TRBV15 and J is TRBJ2-2; no clear D gene. The germline V gene encodes CDR1 LNHNV and CDR2 YYDKDF (reference sequence). The CDR3 loop spans 16 amino acids. V was clipped by 0 bases and J by 0 bases, with 8 bases between them. The CDR3 region has the DNA TGTGCCACCAGCAGAGATCGAACTGCGAACACCGGGGAGCTGTTTTTT. Amino acid sequence: CATSRDRTANTGELFF.

The CDR3 protein is CASSLYSNQPQHF. CDR3 sequence (DNA): TGTGCCAGCAGTTTGTATAGCAATCAGCCCCAGCATTTT. The rearrangement joins TRBV28 to TRBJ1-5; the D is unclear. The CDR3 extends over 13 amino acids. The V end lost 3 bases, the J end lost 0 bases, and 3 bases lay between the germline ends. The germline V gene encodes CDR1 MDHEN and CDR2 SYDVKM.

V is TRBV6-5 and J is TRBJ1-3, with D hard to call. Germline V gene sequence: CDR1 MNHEY, CDR2 SVGAGI. The length of the CDR3 is 15 residues. The germline V and J ends were trimmed by 0 bases and 1 base, with 7 bases remaining between them. The CDR3 nucleotides are TGTGCCAGCAGTTACTCCCAGGTTTCTGGAAACACCATATATTTT. It yields the protein CASSYSQVSGNTIYF.

The chain links TRBV5-5 to TRBJ2-5; weak D call: TRBD2 (5 bases). The CDR3 has 15 residues. Germline V gives CDR1 SGHKS, CDR2 YYEKEE (reference sequence). The V end was cut by 0 bases, the J end by 1 base, with 10 bases between. Written as DNA, the CDR3 is TGTGCCAGCAGCTTGGGTTACCTAGCCCAAGAGACCCAGTACTTC. Its protein product is CASSLGYLAQETQYF.

The chain links TRBV7-3 to TRBJ2-4, with D perhaps matching TRBD2 (6 bases). This CDR3 is built from 15 residues. Per the germline V gene, CDR1 is SGHTA and CDR2 is FQGTGA. V lost 4 bases and J lost 6, with 16 bases in between. DNA of the CDR3: TGTGCCAGCAGCTACCCGCGGGGTGGTGGAAACATTCAGTACTTC. The encoded protein is CASSYPRGGGNIQYF. Drawing the rest from reference TRBV7-3 and TRBJ2-4, the complete variable domain is GAGVSQTPSNKVTEKGKYVELRCDPISGHTALYWYRQSLGQGPEFLIYFQGTGAADDSGLPNDRFFAVRPEGSVSTLKIQRTERGDSAVYLCASSYPRGGGNIQYFGAGTRLSVL.